These 8 T cell receptor beta chains share one sample of origin, sequenced in a study of T cell responses to AZD1222 COVID-19 vaccine. The table came from immunoSEQ multiplex PCR; TCRdb's copy has only in-frame clones and leaves some out. The sample has some 140,000 clones, around 90% seen once; the top ten hold about 3.2%. The starting material was peripheral blood, obtained on day 0 of AZD1222 vaccination. The source is an adult in good health.

This chain connects TRBV2 to TRBJ1-1; no clear D. V lost 2 bases, J lost 5 bases, and 9 bases lay in between. The CDR3 totals 13 residues. The germline CDR1 and CDR2 sequences are SNHLY and FYNNEI. The CDR3 DNA reads TGTGCCAGCAGTGAAATAGGGTATACTGAAGCTTTCTTT. Translation: CASSEIGYTEAFF.

The J gene is TRBJ2-7, the V gene TRBV5-8; 7 bases are a match to TRBD2. CDR1 and CDR2 from the germline V gene are SGHTS and YDEGEE. The CDR3 spans 12 residues. Germline trimming cut 1 base from V and 6 bases from J; bases unmatched to any gene: 1. The CDR3 coding sequence is TGTGCCAGCAGCTTGACTAGCGTCGAGCAGTACTTC. Its protein is CASSLTSVEQYF.

This sequence joins TRBV5-6 and TRBJ2-3; D call uncertain. Germline V lookup: CDR1 SGHDT, CDR2 YYEEEE. The V and J ends lost 3 bases and 2 bases respectively, with 16 bases between them. There are 16 residues in the CDR3. The CDR3 coding sequence is TGTGCCAGCAGCTCTCCCACAGCCCTCTTCACAGATACGCAGTATTTT. Translating gives CASSSPTALFTDTQYF.

The CDR3 here is CASSFLREGSSNEQFF. CDR3 sequence (DNA): TGTGCCAGCAGCTTTTTGCGGGAGGGTTCGAGCAATGAGCAGTTCTTC. This chain uses TRBV7-6 with TRBJ2-1, with 9 positions matching TRBD2. Losses at the gene ends were 3 bases for V and 6 bases for J; bases not matched to a gene: 9. Germline V lookup: CDR1 SGHVS, CDR2 FNYEAQ. The CDR3 consists of 16 residues.

The chain carries TRBV9 and TRBJ1-5; a weak D match, TRBD1 (5 bases). Per the germline V gene, CDR1 is SGDLS and CDR2 is YYNGEE. Trimming removed 2 bases at V and 3 bases at J, with 9 bases between. The CDR3 is 14 amino acids. CDR3 DNA sequence: TGTGCCAGCAGCGTGGGGCAAAACAATCAGCCCCAGCATTTT. Its protein is CASSVGQNNQPQHF.

V is TRBV5-4 and J is TRBJ1-2; D perhaps matches TRBD1 (6 bases). CDR1 is SGHNT, CDR2 YYREEE, per germline (reference sequence). Trimming removed 4 bases at V and 6 bases at J, with 25 bases between. CDR3 length: 17 amino acids. CDR3 protein: CASSNNAGATLFDGYTF. The CDR3, as DNA: TGTGCCAGCAGCAACAACGCGGGGGCCACTCTGTTCGATGGCTACACCTTC.

The rearrangement links TRBV7-7 to TRBJ1-3; D may be TRBD1 (6 bases). The CDR3 covers 17 residues. V shed 4 bases and J shed 0 bases, with 16 bases lying between them. Germline V gives CDR1 SSHAT, CDR2 FNYEAQ (reference sequence). The CDR3 sequence: CASSSPPRGYSGNTIYF. The CDR3 DNA reads TGTGCCAGCAGCTCACCCCCCAGGGGATACTCTGGAAACACCATATATTTT. Using reference TRBV7-7 and TRBJ1-3 for the parts outside the CDR3, the full variable domain is GAGVSQSPRYKVTKRGQDVTLRCDPISSHATLYWYQQALGQGPEFLTYFNYEAQPDKSGLPSDRFSAERPEGSISTLTIQRTEQRDSAMYRCASSSPPRGYSGNTIYFGEGSWLTVV.

The chain combines TRBV27 with TRBJ1-1; D ambiguous. This CDR3 has 12 amino acids. Trimming took 3 bases from V and 4 from J, leaving 6 bases between them. From germline, CDR1 is MNHEY and CDR2 SMNVEV (reference sequence). Written as DNA, the CDR3 is TGTGCCAGCAGTTTTATAGGCACTGAAGCTTTCTTT. Residues: CASSFIGTEAFF.